A selection of T cell receptor beta chains follows, all from one sample in a study of T cell changes during pregnancy in multiple sclerosis. Sequenced by immunoSEQ multiplex PCR; TCRdb stores in-frame clones only, minus some. The repertoire holds 70,000 to 80,000 clones, with 80% to 95% as singletons. The sample in question was peripheral blood, obtained after pregnancy. The source is a female donor in good health, enrolled as a control in a pregnancy study. The CDR3 runs from the conserved cysteine through the conserved F or W. D genes are given only for firm matches. The size field is filled for only some rows; it gives once, few, many or a size class.

-,17,TRBJ2-7,-,TRBV15,CATSRQRGQILIPEQYF,TGTGCCACCAGCAGACAAAGGGGACAAATCTTAATACCCGAGCAGTACTTC
-,17,TRBJ2-1,-,TRBV18,CASSPSVRQAPYNEQFF,TGTGCCAGCTCACCAAGTGTCCGGCAGGCTCCTTACAATGAGCAGTTCTTC
-,17,TRBJ2-1,TRBD2,TRBV5-5,CASSLVPQREGKDEQFF,TGTGCCAGCAGCTTGGTTCCCCAGCGGGAGGGCAAGGATGAGCAGTTCTTC
-,18,TRBJ2-3,TRBD1,TRBV14,CASSQDVPGQGCTDTQYF,TGTGCCAGCAGCCAAGATGTTCCGGGACAGGGTTGCACAGATACGCAGTATTTT
-,15,TRBJ2-3,-,TRBV6-1,CASSEGAWSTDTQYF,TGTGCCAGCAGTGAAGGCGCGTGGAGCACAGATACGCAGTATTTT
few,15,TRBJ1-6,TRBD1,TRBV27,CASTRQGGWNSPLHF,TGTGCCAGCACCCGACAGGGGGGCTGGAATTCACCCCTCCACTTT
-,18,TRBJ2-7,TRBD2,TRBV2,CASSDLSLAGKKRYEQYF,TGTGCCAGCAGTGATTTATCCTTAGCGGGTAAGAAACGGTACGAGCAGTACTTC
-,14,TRBJ2-3,TRBD2,TRBV28,CASSGLAGGPTQYF,TGTGCCAGCAGCGGACTAGCGGGGGGGCCTACGCAGTATTTT
once,13,TRBJ2-1,-,TRBV2,CASKGEGRGEQFF,TGTGCCAGCAAGGGGGAAGGACGCGGTGAGCAGTTCTTC
-,17,TRBJ1-5,TRBD1,TRBV6-9,CASSNMRPDRVIQPQHF,TGTGCCAGCAGTAATATGCGCCCGGACAGGGTGATTCAGCCCCAGCATTTT
-,14,TRBJ2-2,-,TRBV19,CASSAGSGTGELFF,TGTGCCAGTAGTGCAGGGTCGGGCACCGGGGAGCTGTTTTTT
-,14,TRBJ2-7,TRBD1,TRBV10-3,CAISESTGPYEQYF,TGTGCCATCAGTGAGTCGACAGGGCCCTACGAGCAGTACTTC
-,14,TRBJ2-5,TRBD1,TRBV6-1,CASRTGGVQETQYF,TGTGCCAGCAGGACAGGGGGGGTTCAAGAGACCCAGTACTTC
-,15,TRBJ2-3,TRBD2,TRBV7-6,CASSTRTSSTDTQYF,TGTGCCAGCAGCACCCGGACTAGTTCGACAGATACGCAGTATTTT
-,15,TRBJ2-7,-,TRBV7-9,CASSPAGQGSYEQYF,TGTGCCAGCAGCCCCGCGGGGCAGGGCTCCTACGAGCAGTACTTC
-,17,TRBJ2-7,TRBD2,TRBV2,CASSESSPLAESYEQYF,TGTGCCAGCAGTGAATCCTCCCCCCTAGCGGAGTCCTACGAGCAGTACTTC
-,15,TRBJ1-5,TRBD1,TRBV28,CASSLWTGVEQPQHF,TGTGCCAGCAGTTTATGGACAGGGGTAGAACAGCCCCAGCATTTT